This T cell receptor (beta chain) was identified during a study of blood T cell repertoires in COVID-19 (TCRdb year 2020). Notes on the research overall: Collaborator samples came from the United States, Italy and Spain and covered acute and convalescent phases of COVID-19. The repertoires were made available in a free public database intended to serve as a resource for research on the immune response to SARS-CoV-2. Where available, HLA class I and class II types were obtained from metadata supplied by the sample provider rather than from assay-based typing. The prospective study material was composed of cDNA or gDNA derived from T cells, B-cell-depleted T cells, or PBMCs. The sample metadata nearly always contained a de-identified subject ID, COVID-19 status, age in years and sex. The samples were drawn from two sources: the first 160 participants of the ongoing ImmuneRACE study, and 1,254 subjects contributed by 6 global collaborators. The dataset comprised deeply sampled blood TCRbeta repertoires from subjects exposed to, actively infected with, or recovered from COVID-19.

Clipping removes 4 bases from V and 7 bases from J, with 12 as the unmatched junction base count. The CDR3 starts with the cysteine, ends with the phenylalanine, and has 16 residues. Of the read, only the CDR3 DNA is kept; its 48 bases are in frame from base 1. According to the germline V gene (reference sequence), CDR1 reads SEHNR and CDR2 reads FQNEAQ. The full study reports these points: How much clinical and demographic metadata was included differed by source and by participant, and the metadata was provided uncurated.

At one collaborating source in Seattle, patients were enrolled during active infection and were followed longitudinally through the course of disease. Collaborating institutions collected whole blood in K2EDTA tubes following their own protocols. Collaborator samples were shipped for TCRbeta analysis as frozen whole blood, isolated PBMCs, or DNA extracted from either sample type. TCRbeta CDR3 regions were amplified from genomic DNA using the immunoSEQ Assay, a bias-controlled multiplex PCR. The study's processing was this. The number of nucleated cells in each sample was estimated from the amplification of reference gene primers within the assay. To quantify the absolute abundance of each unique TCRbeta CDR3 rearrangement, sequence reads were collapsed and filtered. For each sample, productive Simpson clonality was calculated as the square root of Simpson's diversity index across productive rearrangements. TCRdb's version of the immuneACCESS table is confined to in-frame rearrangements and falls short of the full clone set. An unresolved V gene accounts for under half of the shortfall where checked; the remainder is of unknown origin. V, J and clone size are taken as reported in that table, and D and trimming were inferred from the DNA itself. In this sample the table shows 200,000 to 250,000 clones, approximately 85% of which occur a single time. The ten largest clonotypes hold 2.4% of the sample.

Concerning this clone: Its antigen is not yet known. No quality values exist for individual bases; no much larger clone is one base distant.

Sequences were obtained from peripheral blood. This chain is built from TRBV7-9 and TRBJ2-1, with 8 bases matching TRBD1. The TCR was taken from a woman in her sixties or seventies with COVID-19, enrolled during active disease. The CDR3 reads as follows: CASSSSGGIQSNEQFF. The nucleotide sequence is TGTGCCAGCAGCTCCTCAGGGGGCATCCAGTCAAATGAGCAGTTCTTC.